The 12 T cell receptor beta chains presented below share a single source sample, sequenced in a study of blood T cell repertoires in COVID-19. Repertoires were generated with immunoSEQ multiplex PCR, while TCRdb's copy carries only in-frame clones and drops some. The sample yields around 300,000 clones, around 86% seen once. The specimen was PBMCs or T cells enriched from blood (not recorded which). The source is a woman under 30 who had recovered from COVID-19.

J is TRBJ2-7 and V is TRBV29-1; 12 nucleotides line up with TRBD2. CDR1 and CDR2 from the germline V gene are SQVTM and ANQGSEA. The trim removed 5 bases at V and 2 bases at J, leaving 7 bases unmatched. This CDR3 is built from 15 residues. The CDR3 sequence: CSVKLAGGLTYEQYF. The CDR3 nucleotides read TGCAGCGTTAAACTAGCGGGAGGACTCACCTACGAGCAGTACTTC.

The CDR3 loop reads CASSFPTSGTSSSYNEQFF. Here the CDR3 DNA reads TGTGCCAGCAGTTTCCCCACCTCCGGGACTTCGAGCTCCTACAATGAGCAGTTCTTC. The chain uses TRBV7-8 and TRBJ2-1, with D possibly being TRBD2 (6 bases). Trimming removed 6 bases from V and 0 bases from J, with 24 bases in between. The CDR3 contains 19 residues. Germline CDR1 is SGHVS and CDR2 is FQNEAQ.

The chain couples TRBV6-1 to TRBJ2-7; 10 bases map to TRBD2. The CDR3 is made up of 15 amino acids. J lost 5 bases, V lost 1 base, and 5 bases had no gene match. Germline V CDR1 and CDR2: MNHNS, SASEGT. Here the CDR3 reads CASSEEPSGSNEQYF. As DNA, the CDR3 is TGTGCCAGCAGTGAAGAGCCTAGCGGGAGTAACGAGCAGTACTTC.

The chain uses TRBV27 and TRBJ1-5; tentatively, D is TRBD1 (5 bases). Germline V gene data show CDR1 as MNHEY and CDR2 as SMNVEV (reference sequence). V shed 1 base and J shed 4 bases, with 8 bases lying between them. The CDR3 spans 14 residues. The DNA of the CDR3 is TGTGCCAGCAGTTTATTTAGGACAAATCAGCCCCAGCATTTT. Translating gives CASSLFRTNQPQHF.

The V gene is TRBV27, the J gene TRBJ2-7, with a possible D match to TRBD2 (7 bases). The V and J ends lost 3 bases and 7 bases respectively, with 22 bases between them. This CDR3 comprises 16 residues. The germline V gene has CDR1 MNHEY and CDR2 SMNVEV (reference sequence). This CDR3 is CASSFGGRERVGEQYF. CDR3 DNA sequence: TGTGCCAGCAGTTTCGGGGGGCGGGAGAGGGTGGGTGAGCAGTACTTC.

This rearrangement joins TRBV3-1 (or the pseudogene TRBV3-2) to TRBJ2-1; 10 bases line up with TRBD2. There are 15 residues in the CDR3. Germline V lookup: CDR1 LGHDT, CDR2 YNNKEL (reference sequence). V gave up 4 bases and J gave up 10 bases; unmatched junction bases: 10. DNA of the CDR3: TGTGCCAGCAGCCCCCCGGAGCGGGGGGGCCGGGAGCAGTTCTTC. Translating it yields CASSPPERGGREQFF.

This chain uses TRBV27 with TRBJ2-3; 8 bases are a match to TRBD2. Germline CDR1 reads MNHEY; CDR2 reads SMNVEV (reference sequence). With 5 bases clipped from V and 2 bases from J, the junction kept 9 bases outside the gene matches. This CDR3 has 16 residues. The CDR3 coding sequence is TGTGCCAGCAGTCCTTCCCAGCGGGGGTTCACAGATACGCAGTATTTT. Encoded protein: CASSPSQRGFTDTQYF.

The chain links TRBV6-1 to TRBJ2-3; TRBD2 agrees at 7 bases. The CDR3 sequence is 16 residues long. V lost 5 bases and J lost 6; bases outside the gene matches: 14. Germline V lookup: CDR1 MNHNS, CDR2 SASEGT. This CDR3 is CASSKEGSGAFDTQYF. DNA of the CDR3: TGTGCCAGCAGTAAAGAGGGGAGCGGGGCCTTTGATACGCAGTATTTT.

The chain links TRBV3-1 (or the pseudogene TRBV3-2) to TRBJ2-1; 9 nucleotides line up with TRBD2. V trimming: 0 bases; J trimming: 6 bases; junction bases outside the gene matches: 6. From germline, CDR1 is LGHDT and CDR2 YNNKEL (reference sequence). The CDR3 totals 16 residues. The chain's CDR3 is CASSQDLSGGINEQFF. The CDR3 DNA follows: TGTGCCAGCAGCCAAGATTTGAGCGGGGGGATCAATGAGCAGTTCTTC.

V and J are TRBV7-6 and TRBJ2-1, with 13 bases matching TRBD2. The CDR3 sequence is 16 residues long. V was pared by 0 bases and J by 10 bases, with 6 bases of the junction left unmatched. Germline V gene lookup returns CDR1 SGHVS and CDR2 FNYEAQ. The CDR3 sequence is CASSLAATSGRQEQFF. Written as DNA, the CDR3 is TGTGCCAGCAGCTTAGCGGCGACTAGCGGGAGGCAGGAGCAGTTCTTC.

This sequence joins TRBV6-8 and TRBJ2-7, with 8 nucleotides matching TRBD2. The CDR3 extends over 17 amino acids. The germline CDR1 and CDR2 sequences are MNHGY and SAAAGT. V lost 2 bases to trimming and J lost 0 bases; unmatched junction nucleotides: 9. The CDR3 nucleotides are TGTGCCAGCAGTTACCTTGGCGGACTAGCTGACTCCTACGAGCAGTACTTC. Protein sequence: CASSYLGGLADSYEQYF.

V gene TRBV11-2 combines with J gene TRBJ2-1; D remains ambiguous. V gave up 0 bases and J gave up 7 bases, with 4 bases separating them. The CDR3 is 12 amino acids. The V gene's germline CDR1 is SGHAT and CDR2 FQNNGV. The CDR3 reads CASSLDLNEQFF. The CDR3 DNA reads TGTGCCAGCAGCTTAGATCTTAATGAGCAGTTCTTC. The variable domain in full, completed from reference TRBV11-2 and TRBJ2-1, reads EAGVAQSPRYKIIEKRQSVAFWCNPISGHATLYWYQQILGQGPKLLIQFQNNGVVDDSQLPKDRFSAERLKGVDSTLKIQPAKLEDSAVYLCASSLDLNEQFFGPGTRLTVL.